This T cell receptor (beta chain) was recovered during a study of cytomegalovirus exposure and HLA in healthy donors (dated by TCRdb to 2015 to 2018). Regarding the study in general: In an earlier analysis of approximately 500 of the donors, 276 Gb of sequence data and 100 million or so unique TCR beta sequences from 150 million to 200 million T cells were reported. Five DR-DQ haplotypes were treated as single units for association and clustering because of strong linkage in the cohort. To predict cytomegalovirus infection status, the study brought together high-throughput TCR immunosequencing, statistical association of individual TCRs with disease status, and machine learning. The genetic ancestry cluster associated with self-reported Caucasian donors included 81% of the 398 genotyped donors. Across 300 to 400 genotyped donors of the cohort, an average of 235,054 unique TCR beta nucleotide sequences per donor were sequenced, and around 19% of those sequences were non-productive. All discovery cohort repertoires had been generated on a single sequencing platform. Besides the first cohort of roughly 700 subjects, a separate validation cohort made up of roughly 130 different subjects was used. The study aimed to test whether signatures of past pathogen exposure could be identified by cataloging public T cell receptors. An earlier analysis of 587 of the donors applied high-throughput TCR beta sequencing to assess whether each TCR beta V gene segment acted as functional or pseudogenic. Typing coverage differed by locus: A, B, C, DRB1 and DQB1 were typed in roughly 620-640 donors, DQA1 in approximately 520, DPA1 in around 610, and DPB1 in approximately 450. In a later analysis, previously published TCR beta repertoires from 666 donors were re-analyzed and high-resolution HLA genotyping was added so that TCR occurrence patterns could be studied. In the later analysis, no new phenotypic data were used to find candidate immune exposures; instead, reliance was placed on TCR beta sequences and their occurrence across donors. Donor age, sex, ethnicity and CMV serostatus were compiled alongside the repertoire data. Using immunosequencing, the study profiled T cell repertoires from about 620 subjects and related those repertoires to cytomegalovirus serostatus. HLA typing included class I and class II loci at four-digit resolution. An early release that covered around 590 HLA-typed donors contained about 290 gigabases of sequencing data and tens of millions of unique TCR sequences. Genome-wide SNP genotypes for about 65% of the 666 donors were used in a later genetic analysis, which treated that subset as a discovery cohort. What the study reported, not specific to this receptor: Some IMGT-functional V segments, including TRBV6-2 and TRBV6-3, could not be distinguished by the 87-base-pair reads and were therefore excluded. Correlated functional status among segregating V segments might be attributable to linkage disequilibrium, but an unknown experimental factor could not be ruled out. The presence/absence analyses assumed that sequencing depth was roughly uniform across donors, and that assumption may not be true. Several of the top co-occurrence clusters appeared to be linked to parvovirus B19, influenza, CMV and Epstein-Barr virus, according to a later analysis. It was suggested by the authors that the approach could potentially be generalized to other disease states and immunological phenotypes. According to a later analysis, TCR association rates differed among HLA loci, with DRB1 alleles showing the most associated TCRs and HLA-C alleles showing the fewest. In a later genetic analysis, a missense DCLRE1C variant was associated with V-gene and J-gene trimming of TCR beta chains, and the association was replicated in an independent cohort. A later analysis found that HLA-associated TCR beta chains were more clonally expanded and had lower generation probabilities than equally common non-associated chains. In both the original and validation cohorts, the classifier was reported to diagnose cytomegalovirus status with high specificity and sensitivity. Immune exposure information for the cohort was limited to CMV serostatus. At a false discovery rate of 0.05, a later analysis linked about 17,000 TCR beta sequences to specific HLA alleles. A later analysis found that most CMV-associated TCR beta chains appeared HLA-restricted, with HLA associations seemingly driven largely by CMV exposure. Compared with the roughly 670-donor mean, donors in an Asian-associated ancestry cluster had fewer N-insertions in productive TCRs, according to a later genetic analysis. A few of the identified cytomegalovirus-associated TCR beta chains were confirmed in vitro to be specific for cytomegalovirus antigens. Across donors, most TCR sequences were observed very rarely, whereas some public TCRs were present in many individuals. Broadly in line with IMGT annotations, most TCR beta V segments showed up in productive rearrangements about 90% or about 30% of the time in an earlier analysis of about 500 of the donors. Only TCR beta chains were sequenced in this cohort, and the absence of alpha or paired-chain data limited detectable features. Because HLA typing was missing for some donors at each locus, association tests included only the typed subset. Because counts were too low, approximately 15 rarely observed V segments, including chromosome 9 orphons, were excluded from the earlier analysis of some 590 of the donors. The study gave a list of roughly 150 TCR beta chains associated with cytomegalovirus. A further reported finding was that TCR beta sequences accurately predicted the HLA-A and HLA-B alleles for most subjects in the first cohort. When HLA alleles, especially DR and DQ, strongly co-occurred, TCR associations were difficult to assign to individual alleles. A cluster of highly shared sequence variants was judged likely to represent a technical artifact of the sequencing pipeline.

Library preparation was by the immunoSEQ multiplex PCR assay. The multiplex PCR relied on a mix of 60 forward primers for TCR Vbeta segments and 13 reverse primers for TCR Jbeta segments. The CDR3 region of rearranged TCR beta genes was amplified from genomic DNA with a multiplex PCR assay. Amplified TCR beta libraries were sequenced as 87-base-pair reads on the Illumina HiSeq System. On the study's bioinformatics: Across the 500 to 700 repertoires, a later analysis counted tens of millions of unique TCR beta chains, 9 million to 14 million of which were shared by at least two donors. Raw reads were error-corrected and collapsed into unique sequences with a nearest-neighbor algorithm that merged closely related sequences to remove PCR and sequencing errors. Alignment of CDR3 sequences to IMGT reference sequences was used to assign V, D and J gene segments. For a sequence to be retained, at least a six-nucleotide match to both a V gene segment and a J gene segment was required. Rearrangements were classified as productive when the CDR3 lacked stop codons and remained in frame with V and J, and all other rearrangements were classified as non-productive. CDR3 was defined according to IMGT convention as the region running from the second conserved V-encoded cysteine to the conserved J-encoded phenylalanine. In an earlier analysis of 587 of the donors, sequences lacking an unambiguous match to a single V gene segment were excluded. In an earlier analysis of a few hundred of the donors, a V segment was called functional when productive rearrangements were above 56.7%, and segregating when the standard deviation between donors exceeded 5%. To diagnose cytomegalovirus status from the catalog of TCR beta chain sequences, a statistical classification framework was built. In a later analysis, V and J genes were assigned by comparing TCR nucleotide sequences against IMGT/GENE-DB human TR gene sequences. Using the TCRdist pipeline, a later analysis assigned CDR3 sequences along with most-parsimonious VDJ recombination scenarios. In a later analysis, each TCR beta chain was defined by its CDR3 amino acid sequence together with its V-gene family, and reads lacking a unique V-gene family were excluded. As a way to deal with suspected cross-contamination and a sequencing artifact, a later analysis dropped 450 to 600 nucleotide sequences that were highly shared and had low generation probability. For each public chain, a later analysis derived a clonal expansion index from normalized ranks of inferred template counts within each repertoire. A later analysis computed generation probabilities with a VDJ recombination model fitted to out-of-frame rearrangements, and checked the results against IGoR. A later analysis scored TCR-TCR, TCR-HLA and TCR-CMV co-occurrence with hypergeometric tests, applying a repertoire-size bias correction to TCR pairs. To estimate false discovery rates, a later analysis permuted the HLA or CMV assignments 20 times. In a later analysis, co-occurring TCRs were grouped with DBSCAN, and TCRdist sequence similarity was added when clustering was performed within HLA-allele-positive subsets. Repertoires with fewer than 30,000 or more than 120,000 public chains, plus five repertoires with anomalous nucleotide sharing, were excluded from co-occurrence clustering. TCRdb re-hosts the immuneACCESS table, in-frame sequences only. Its copies lack some clones; in the studies checked, an unresolved V gene accounts for under half of them, and the cause for the rest is not known. The DNA was the basis for D and trimming; V, J and clone size are from that table. The sample table lists approximately 89,000 clones, roughly 80% of them with a count of one. Together, the top ten hold over 9.5% of the sample.

The cohort consisted of 650 to 700 healthy bone marrow donors. Cohort members were all nominally healthy when sampled, although unrecorded immune exposures were likely present. The donor was CMV seropositive and was included in the group of 250 to 350 seropositive cohort members. Each donor provided a peripheral blood sample, and peripheral blood mononuclear cells were used for TCR beta sequencing. The Qiagen DNeasy Blood Extraction Kit was used to extract genomic DNA from the blood cell samples. With respect to this clone: There is no known antigen for this receptor. There are no base qualities to consult, and no much larger clone falls within one base.

Trimmed from V: 5 bases; trimmed from J: 5 bases; junction bases lacking a gene match: 6. Looking up the germline V gene yields CDR1 SGHTA and CDR2 FQGNSA. The CDR3 spans 14 residues, from the cysteine through the phenylalanine. This entry keeps only the CDR3 DNA: 42 bases, framed from base 1. This clonotype was sampled from a man aged 25 to 45 in good health and CMV-seropositive. The sample comprised PBMCs. Here the chain combines TRBV7-2 and TRBJ1-5, with 7 junctional bases fitting TRBD1. The DNA sequence reads TGTGCCAGCAGCCCCGGGACAGAGTATCAGCCCCAGCATTTT. This translates into CASSPGTEYQPQHF.